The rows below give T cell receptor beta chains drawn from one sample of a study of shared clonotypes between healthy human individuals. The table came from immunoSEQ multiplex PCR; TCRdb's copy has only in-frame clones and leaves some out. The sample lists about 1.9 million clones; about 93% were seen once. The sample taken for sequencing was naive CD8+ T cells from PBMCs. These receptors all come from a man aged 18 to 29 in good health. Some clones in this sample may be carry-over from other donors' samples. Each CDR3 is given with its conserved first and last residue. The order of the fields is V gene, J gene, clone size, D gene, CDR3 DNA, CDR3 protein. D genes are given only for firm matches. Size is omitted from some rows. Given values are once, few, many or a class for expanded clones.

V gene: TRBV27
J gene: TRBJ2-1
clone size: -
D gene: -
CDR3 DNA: TGTGCCAGCAGTTTGAACCCGTCGTCACCGGGGTATTACAATGAGCAGTTCTTC
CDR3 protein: CASSLNPSSPGYYNEQFF

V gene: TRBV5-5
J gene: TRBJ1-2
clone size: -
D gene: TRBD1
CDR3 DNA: TGTGCCAGCAGCTTGGGACAGGGCAACTATGGCTACACCTTC
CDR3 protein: CASSLGQGNYGYTF

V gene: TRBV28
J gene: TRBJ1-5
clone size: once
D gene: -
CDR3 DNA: TGTGCCAGCAGTCCCCAAGGGGGGTATAGGGCTAATCAGCCCCAGCATTTT
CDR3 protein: CASSPQGGYRANQPQHF

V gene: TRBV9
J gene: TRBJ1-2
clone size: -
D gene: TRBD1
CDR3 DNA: TGTGCCAGCAGCCTACCGGGACAGGGCCACACCTTC
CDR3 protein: CASSLPGQGHTF

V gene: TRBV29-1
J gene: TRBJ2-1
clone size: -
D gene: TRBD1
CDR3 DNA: TGCAGCGAAAGAACAGGGGGGCCTTACAATGAGCAGTTCTTC
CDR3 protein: CSERTGGPYNEQFF

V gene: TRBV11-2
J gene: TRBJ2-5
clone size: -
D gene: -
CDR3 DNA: TGTGCCAGCAGCTTAGAGTCAAATATAGGGACCCAGTACTTC
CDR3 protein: CASSLESNIGTQYF

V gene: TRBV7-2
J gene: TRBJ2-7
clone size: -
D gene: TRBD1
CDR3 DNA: TGTGCCAGCAGTGGAACCGGGACAGGGTGGTACGAGCAGTACTTC
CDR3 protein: CASSGTGTGWYEQYF

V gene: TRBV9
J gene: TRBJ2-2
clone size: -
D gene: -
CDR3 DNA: TGTGCCAGCAGCGGAGGACCAAACACCGGGGAGCTGTTTTTT
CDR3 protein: CASSGGPNTGELFF

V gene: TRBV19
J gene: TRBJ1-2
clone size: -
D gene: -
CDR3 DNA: TGTGCCAGTAGTATAGATAACCAGAGGGGCTACACCTTC
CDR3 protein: CASSIDNQRGYTF

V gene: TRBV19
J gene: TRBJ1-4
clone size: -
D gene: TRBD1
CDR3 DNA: TGTGCCAGTAGGACCGGGACAGAAGAAAGGTTT
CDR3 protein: CASRTGTEERF

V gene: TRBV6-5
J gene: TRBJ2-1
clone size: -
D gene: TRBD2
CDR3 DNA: TGTGCCACGGGACTAGCGGGAGGGCTCGGGAGGGTCTTC
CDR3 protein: CATGLAGGLGRVF

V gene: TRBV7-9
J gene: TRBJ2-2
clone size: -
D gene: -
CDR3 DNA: TGTGCCAGCAGCTTAGGGCCAGGGGCCCTCACCGGGGAGCTGTTTTTT
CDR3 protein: CASSLGPGALTGELFF

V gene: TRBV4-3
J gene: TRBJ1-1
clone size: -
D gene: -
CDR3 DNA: TGCGCCAGCAGCCAAGATGACCAGGAATTCACTGAAGCTTTCTTT
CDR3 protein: CASSQDDQEFTEAFF

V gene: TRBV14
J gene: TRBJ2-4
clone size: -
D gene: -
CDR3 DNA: TGTGCCAGCAGCCACGGACTTAACCTAGCCAAAAACATTCAGTACTTC
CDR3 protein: CASSHGLNLAKNIQYF

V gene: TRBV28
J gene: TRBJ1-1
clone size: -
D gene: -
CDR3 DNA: TGTGCCAGCATCACTCACGCTTTTGACACTGAAGCTTTCTTT
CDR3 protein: CASITHAFDTEAFF

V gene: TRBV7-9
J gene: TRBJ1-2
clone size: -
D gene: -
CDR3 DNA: TGTGCCGTATACGGGGCGGTCAATGGCTACACCTTC
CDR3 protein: CAVYGAVNGYTF

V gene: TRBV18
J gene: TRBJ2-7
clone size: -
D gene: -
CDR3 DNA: TGTGCCAGCTCACCAACCCCCGGTAGGTTTTTAGTCGGGGAGCAGTACTTC
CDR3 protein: CASSPTPGRFLVGEQYF

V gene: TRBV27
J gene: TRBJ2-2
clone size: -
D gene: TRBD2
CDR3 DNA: TGTGCCAGCAGTCACGGGACTAGCGGGTCCGGGGAGCTGTTTTTT
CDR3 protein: CASSHGTSGSGELFF

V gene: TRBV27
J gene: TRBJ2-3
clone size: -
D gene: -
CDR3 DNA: TGTGCCAGCAGATTGTTGCTGCACACAGATACGCAGTATTTT
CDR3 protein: CASRLLLHTDTQYF

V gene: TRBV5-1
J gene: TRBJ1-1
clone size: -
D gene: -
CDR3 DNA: TGCGCCAGCAGCTTGGCCCAGGGGAACACTGAAGCTTTCTTT
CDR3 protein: CASSLAQGNTEAFF

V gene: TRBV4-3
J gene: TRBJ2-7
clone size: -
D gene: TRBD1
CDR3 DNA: TGCGCCAGCAGCCAACAGGGGGCCTACGAGCAGTACTTC
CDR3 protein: CASSQQGAYEQYF

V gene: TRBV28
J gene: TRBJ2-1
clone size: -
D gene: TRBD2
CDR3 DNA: TGTGCCAGCAGTTTCCTAGCGGGAGACCCAAATGAGCAGTTCTTC
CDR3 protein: CASSFLAGDPNEQFF

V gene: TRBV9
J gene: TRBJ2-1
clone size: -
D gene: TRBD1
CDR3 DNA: TGTGCCAGCAGCGTAGCAGGGGGTACTTCCTACAATGAGCAGTTCTTC
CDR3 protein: CASSVAGGTSYNEQFF

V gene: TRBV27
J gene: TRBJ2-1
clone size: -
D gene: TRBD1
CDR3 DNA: TGTGCCAGCAGTTTTAAAGGATTTGGGACAGCATCCCGGTGGGATGAGCAGTTCTTC
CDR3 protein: CASSFKGFGTASRWDEQFF

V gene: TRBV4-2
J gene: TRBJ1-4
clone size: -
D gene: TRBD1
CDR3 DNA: TGTGCCAGCAGCCGAGAAAGACAGGGGGCGAATGAAAAACTGTTTTTT
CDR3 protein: CASSRERQGANEKLFF

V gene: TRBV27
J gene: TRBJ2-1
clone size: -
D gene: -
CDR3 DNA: TGTGCCAGCAGATCTAATCCCGGACGGAATGAGCAGTTCTTC
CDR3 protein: CASRSNPGRNEQFF

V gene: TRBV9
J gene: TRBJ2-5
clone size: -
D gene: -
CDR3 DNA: TGTGCCAGCAGCGAGAGGACAGCCAACCAAGAGACCCAGTACTTC
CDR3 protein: CASSERTANQETQYF

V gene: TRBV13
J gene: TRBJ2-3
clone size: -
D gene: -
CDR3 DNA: TGTGCCAGCAGCTCGCGGGGAGGCCTGGATACGCAGTATTTT
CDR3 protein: CASSSRGGLDTQYF

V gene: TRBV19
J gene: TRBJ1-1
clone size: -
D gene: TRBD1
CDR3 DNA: TGTGCCAGCCGGACTCACTCACAGGGGGCGAACACTGAAGCTTTCTTT
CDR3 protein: CASRTHSQGANTEAFF

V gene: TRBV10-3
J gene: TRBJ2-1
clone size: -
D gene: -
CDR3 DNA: TGTGCCATCAGTGGGGTGACTAGTGGCCTTCGCGATGAGCAGTTCTTC
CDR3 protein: CAISGVTSGLRDEQFF

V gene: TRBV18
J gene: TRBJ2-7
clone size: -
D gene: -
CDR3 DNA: TGTGCCAGCTCACCTAAGGCCGTTTCCTACGAGCAGTACTTC
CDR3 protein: CASSPKAVSYEQYF

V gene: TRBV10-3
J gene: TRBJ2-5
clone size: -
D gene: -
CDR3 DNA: TGTGCCATCCGGAAAGAGACCCAGTACTTC
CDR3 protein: CAIRKETQYF

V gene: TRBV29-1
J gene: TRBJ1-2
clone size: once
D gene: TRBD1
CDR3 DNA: TGCAGCGTTGTAGGTGGGGGGACAGGGAAGATCTATGGCTACACCTTC
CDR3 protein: CSVVGGGTGKIYGYTF

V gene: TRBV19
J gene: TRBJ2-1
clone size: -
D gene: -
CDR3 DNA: TGTGCCAGTAGTACAGACAGGAGCTCCTACAATGAGCAGTTCTTC
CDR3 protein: CASSTDRSSYNEQFF

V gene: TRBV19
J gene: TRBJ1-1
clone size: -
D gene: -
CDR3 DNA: TGTGCCAGTAGTCTCTGGGGCACTGAAGCTTTCTTT
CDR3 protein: CASSLWGTEAFF

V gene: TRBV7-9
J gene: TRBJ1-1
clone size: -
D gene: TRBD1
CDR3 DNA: TGTGCCAGCAGCTTAGTGACAGGGGGCGAAGCTTTCTTT
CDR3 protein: CASSLVTGGEAFF

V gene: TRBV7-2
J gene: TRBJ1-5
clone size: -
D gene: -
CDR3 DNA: TGTGCCAGCAGCTTAGCGGCTTATCAGCCCCAGCATTTT
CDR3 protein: CASSLAAYQPQHF

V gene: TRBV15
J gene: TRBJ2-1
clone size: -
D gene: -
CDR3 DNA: TGTGCCACCAGCAGTGAAAGGACTAATGAGCAGTTCTTC
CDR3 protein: CATSSERTNEQFF

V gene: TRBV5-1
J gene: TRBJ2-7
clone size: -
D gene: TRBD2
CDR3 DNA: TGCGCCAGCACCGAACGACTAGCGGGGGTTCTGGTCTACGAGCAGTACTTC
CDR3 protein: CASTERLAGVLVYEQYF

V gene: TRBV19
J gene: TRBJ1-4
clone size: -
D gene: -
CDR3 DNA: TGTGCCAGTAGAGGGAGAACTAATGAAAAACTGTTTTTT
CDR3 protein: CASRGRTNEKLFF

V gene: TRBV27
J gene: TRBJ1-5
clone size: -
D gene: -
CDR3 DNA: TGTGCCAGCAGTCCGACCCGTGGGGGGTACCAGCCCCAGCATTTT
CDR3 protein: CASSPTRGGYQPQHF

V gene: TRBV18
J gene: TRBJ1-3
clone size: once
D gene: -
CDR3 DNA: TGTGCCAGCTCACCAGGTGGGGGATACAACGGAGACACCATATATTTT
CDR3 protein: CASSPGGGYNGDTIYF

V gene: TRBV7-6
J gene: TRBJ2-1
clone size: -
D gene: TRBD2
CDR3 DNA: TGTGCCAGCAGCTTAGGTGGCGGGAGTGGTGGTGAGCAGTTCTTC
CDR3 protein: CASSLGGGSGGEQFF

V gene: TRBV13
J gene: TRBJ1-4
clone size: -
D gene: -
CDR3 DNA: TGTGCCAGCAGCTCCATACTTGGAGAAAAACTGTTTTTT
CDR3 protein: CASSSILGEKLFF

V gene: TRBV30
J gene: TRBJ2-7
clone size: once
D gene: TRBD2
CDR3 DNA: TGTGCCTGGAGTGTTGGTAGCGGGGCAGGGAACGAGCAGTACTTC
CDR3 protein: CAWSVGSGAGNEQYF

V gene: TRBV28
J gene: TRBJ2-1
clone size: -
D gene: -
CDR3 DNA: TGTGCCAGCAGTTTACCCCGGGAAACCTACAATGAGCAGTTCTTC
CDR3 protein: CASSLPRETYNEQFF

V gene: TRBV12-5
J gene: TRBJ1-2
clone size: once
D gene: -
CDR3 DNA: TGTGCTAGTGGTTTGACTAACTATGGCTACACCTTC
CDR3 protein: CASGLTNYGYTF

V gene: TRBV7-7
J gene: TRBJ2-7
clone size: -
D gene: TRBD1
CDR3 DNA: TGTGCCAGCAGTCCGGGACAGTCCTACGAGCAGTACTTC
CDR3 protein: CASSPGQSYEQYF

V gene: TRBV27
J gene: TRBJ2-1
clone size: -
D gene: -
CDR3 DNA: TGTGCCAGCAGTTTTGGGGCCTACAATGAGCAGTTCTTC
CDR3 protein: CASSFGAYNEQFF

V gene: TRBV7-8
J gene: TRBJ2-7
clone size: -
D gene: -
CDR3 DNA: TGTGCCAGCAGCTTCACATATATAGGGCCAGGAGCTAACTACGAGCAGTACTTC
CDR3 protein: CASSFTYIGPGANYEQYF

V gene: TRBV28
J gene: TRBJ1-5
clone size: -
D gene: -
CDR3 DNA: TGTGCCAGCAGTTTGAGACAGGAGGGGCAGCCCCAGCATTTT
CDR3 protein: CASSLRQEGQPQHF

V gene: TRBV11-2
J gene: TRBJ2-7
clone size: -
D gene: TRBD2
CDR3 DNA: TGTGCCAGCAGCTGGCCAAAGGAGGGACTAGCGGGAGAGCAGTACTTC
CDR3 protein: CASSWPKEGLAGEQYF

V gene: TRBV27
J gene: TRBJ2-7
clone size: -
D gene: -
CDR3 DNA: TGTGCCAGCAGTTTTTCCGGATTCGAGAGCTCCTACGAGCAGTACTTC
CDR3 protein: CASSFSGFESSYEQYF

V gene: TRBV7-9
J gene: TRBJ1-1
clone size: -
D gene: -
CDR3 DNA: TGTGCCAGCAGCCCAGTGCGGGGGACGCACACTGAAGCTTTCTTT
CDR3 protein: CASSPVRGTHTEAFF

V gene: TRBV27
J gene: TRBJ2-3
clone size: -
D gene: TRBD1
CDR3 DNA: TGTGCCAGCAGTGTATGGGACAGTTCGGCAGATACGCAGTATTTT
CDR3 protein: CASSVWDSSADTQYF

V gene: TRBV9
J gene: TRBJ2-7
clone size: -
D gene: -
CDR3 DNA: TGTGCCAGCAGCGTAGGTGTCAGTGGTTACGAGCAGTACTTC
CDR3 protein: CASSVGVSGYEQYF

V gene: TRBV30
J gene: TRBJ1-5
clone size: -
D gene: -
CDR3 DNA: TGTGCCTGGAGACCCAATAGCTGGGCGTACAATCAGCCCCAGCATTTT
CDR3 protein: CAWRPNSWAYNQPQHF

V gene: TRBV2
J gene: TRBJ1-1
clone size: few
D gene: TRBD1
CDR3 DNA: TGTGCCACCAGGGGGCTTAATGAAGCTTTCTTT
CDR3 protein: CATRGLNEAFF

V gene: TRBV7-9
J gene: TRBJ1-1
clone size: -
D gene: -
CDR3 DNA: TGTGCCAGCAGCTTAGTGTTGGGCAGGACTGAAGCTTTCTTT
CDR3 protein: CASSLVLGRTEAFF